Described below is a single T cell receptor beta chain sequence and its context. This specimen comes from a study of blood T cell repertoires in COVID-19. Overall study context: Samples came from the United States, Italy and Spain, spanning acute and convalescent COVID-19.

CDR3 size: 14 residues. CDR1 SGHRS and CDR2 YFSETQ come from the germline V gene. V lost 3 bases to trimming and J lost 0 bases; unmatched junction nucleotides: 2. Authors' processing steps: Reference gene primers were amplified, and this amplification served to estimate nucleated cell counts. Assay: immunoSEQ multiplex PCR; the TCRdb copy retains only in-frame clones and omits some. The D gene and trimming were derived from the DNA, and the V and J assignments and clone size from that table. Of under 350,000 clones listed, about 89% were seen once; the top ten hold about 4.6%. The genes are TRBV5-1 and TRBJ1-1, with 7 nucleotides matching TRBD1. The sequenced sample was peripheral blood. The receptor's source is a man aged 40-50 years with acute or convalescent COVID-19. CDR3 amino acids: CASSWTGLNTEAFF. In DNA form, the CDR3 reads TGCGCCAGCAGCTGGACAGGCCTGAACACTGAAGCTTTCTTT. Full variable domain (outside the CDR3, taken from reference TRBV5-1 and TRBJ1-1): KAGVTQTPRYLIKTRGQQVTLSCSPISGHRSVSWYQQTPGQGLQFLFEYFSETQRNKGNFPGRFSGRQFSNSRSEMNVSTLELGDSALYLCASSWTGLNTEAFFGQGTRLTVV.